This T cell receptor (beta chain) was found in a study of blood T cells in healthy people across ages. Whole-study results and caveats: TCR beta diversity, measured per million T cells, fell in a roughly linear way with age. The unsorted PBMCs prevented any conclusive comparison of naive versus antigen-experienced cells.

It was with a sample-barcoded 5' primer and a J-beta primer mix that a second PCR of roughly 7 to 12 cycles was run. The yield of each sample was at least 2.5 million CDR3-containing paired-end reads. TCRdb itself ran the 5' RACE reads through MiXCR, one entry per CDR3 protein. The table shows some 790,000 distinct CDR3 sequences, with 29% occurring only once. This clonotype was seen only a few times. The antigen remains undetermined. A read error may be the cause here, since a much bigger clone is one base away. The CDR3 sequence is 17 residues long. Germline CDR1 and CDR2: MNHEY and SVGEGT. The specimen was blood. V usage is TRBV6-2 or TRBV6-3 and J usage is TRBJ2-1, with TRBD2 identical over 8 bases. TRBJ2-7 matches the DNA end more closely, so the J call is doubtful. The sequence was obtained from an elderly woman in good health. The CDR3 region is CARRLAGPHGSYNEQYF. As DNA, the CDR3 is TGTGCTAGGAGGCTAGCGGGTCCCCATGGCTCCTACAATGAGCAGTACTTC.